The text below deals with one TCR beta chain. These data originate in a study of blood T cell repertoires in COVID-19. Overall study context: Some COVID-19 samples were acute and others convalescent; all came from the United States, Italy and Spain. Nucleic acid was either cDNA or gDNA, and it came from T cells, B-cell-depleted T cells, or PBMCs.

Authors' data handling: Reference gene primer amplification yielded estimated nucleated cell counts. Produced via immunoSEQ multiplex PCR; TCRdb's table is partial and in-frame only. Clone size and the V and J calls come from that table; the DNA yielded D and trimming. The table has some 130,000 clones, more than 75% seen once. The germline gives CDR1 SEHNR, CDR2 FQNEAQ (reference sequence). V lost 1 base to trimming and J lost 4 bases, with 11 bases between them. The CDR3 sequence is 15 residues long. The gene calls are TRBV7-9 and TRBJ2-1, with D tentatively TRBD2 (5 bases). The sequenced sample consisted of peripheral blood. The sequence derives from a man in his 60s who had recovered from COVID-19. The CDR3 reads CASSLGLSGYNEQFF. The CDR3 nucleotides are TGTGCCAGCAGCTTAGGATTGAGCGGTTACAATGAGCAGTTCTTC.